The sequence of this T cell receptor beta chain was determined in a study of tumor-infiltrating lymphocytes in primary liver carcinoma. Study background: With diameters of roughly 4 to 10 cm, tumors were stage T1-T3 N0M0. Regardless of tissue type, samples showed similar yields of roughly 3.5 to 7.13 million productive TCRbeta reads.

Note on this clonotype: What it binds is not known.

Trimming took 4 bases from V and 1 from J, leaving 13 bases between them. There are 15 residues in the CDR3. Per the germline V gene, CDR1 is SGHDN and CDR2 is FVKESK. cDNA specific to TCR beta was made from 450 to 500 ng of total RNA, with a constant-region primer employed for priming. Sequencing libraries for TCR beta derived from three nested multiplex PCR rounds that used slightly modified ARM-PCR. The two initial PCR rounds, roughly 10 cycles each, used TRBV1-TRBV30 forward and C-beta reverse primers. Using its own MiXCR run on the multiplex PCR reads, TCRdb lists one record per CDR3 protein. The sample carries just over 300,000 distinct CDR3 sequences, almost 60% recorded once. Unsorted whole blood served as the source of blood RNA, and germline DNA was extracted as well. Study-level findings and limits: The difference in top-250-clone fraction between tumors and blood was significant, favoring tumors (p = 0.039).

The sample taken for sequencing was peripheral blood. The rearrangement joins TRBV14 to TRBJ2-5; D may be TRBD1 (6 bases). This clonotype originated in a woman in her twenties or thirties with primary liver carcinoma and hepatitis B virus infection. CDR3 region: CASSRQAVLQETQYF. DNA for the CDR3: TGTGCCAGCAGCCGACAGGCCGTGCTCCAAGAGACCCAGTACTTC.